This TCR beta chain comes out of a study of blood T cell repertoires in COVID-19. V was clipped by 5 bases and J by 8 bases; unmatched bases: 8. The CDR3 has 14 amino acids. Germline CDR1 GTSNPN, CDR2 SVGIG (reference sequence). Participants' reported clinical history set cohort assignment. Recovered status applied to Cohort 3 donors who had two consecutive negative PCRs. It also applied to those with clearance or with symptom resolution. The assay was immunoSEQ multiplex PCR, and TCRdb's table has in-frame clones only and misses some. There are some 250,000 clones in the sample; 80% to 90% occur only once, and around 10% lies in the top ten.

The receptor comes from a man between 35 and 55 years old who had recovered from COVID-19. This sequence joins TRBV30 and TRBJ2-2; TRBD2 matches 10 bases. The sequenced sample was PBMCs or T cells enriched from blood (not recorded which). The CDR3 region has the DNA TGTGCCTGGGAACCGGGACTAGCGCTGGGGGAGCTGTTTTTT. Amino acids: CAWEPGLALGELFF.